The clone carrying this T cell receptor beta chain was detected ten times or more. Its matching antigen is unknown. TCRdb independently ran MiXCR on the RT-PCR reads; one entry per CDR3 protein. The profile shows about 520,000 distinct CDR3 sequences, more than 7% of them singletons. Per the germline V gene, CDR1 is SGHRS and CDR2 is YFSETQ. The CDR3 contains 15 residues. J lost 7 bases, V lost 4 bases, and 8 bases had no gene match. This sample is drawn from a study of response to subunit inactivated influenza vaccine. Study outcomes and limitations: Every seasonal influenza vaccination brings in few new T cells, the authors suggested.

The sample in question was PBMCs from blood, obtained less than 25 months after vaccination. This chain connects TRBV5-1 to TRBJ2-2, with TRBD1 matching over 9 bases. The source is a man between 50 and 75 years old who received an inactivated influenza vaccine. The CDR3 region has the DNA TGCGCCAGCAGCCCCCCGGGACAGGGTATCGGGGAGCTGTTTTTT. It yields the protein CASSPPGQGIGELFF.